This T cell receptor (beta chain) was retrieved from a study of OX40 agonist ivuxolimab in advanced cancers. Study-level information: The dose-escalation group included hepatocellular carcinoma, melanoma, renal cell carcinoma and head and neck cancer. Of the patients, three showed partial responses, one with hepatocellular carcinoma and two with cutaneous melanoma. Study conclusions and caveats: Dosing at 0.1 to 3.0 mg/kg was accompanied by clonal expansion of CD4+ and CD8+ blood T cells by week 6.

Generated by immunoSEQ multiplex PCR, the TCRdb table keeps only in-frame clones and is missing some. The repertoire holds roughly 15,000 clones, with about 90% as singletons. Per the germline V gene, CDR1 is MNHEY and CDR2 is SMNVEV (reference sequence). The V end was cut by 0 bases, the J end by 0 bases, with 8 bases between. The CDR3 is made up of 16 amino acids. About this clone: The antigen is unknown.

The rearrangement uses TRBV27 and TRBJ1-4; possibly TRBD1 for D (5 bases). The sequences come from CD4+ or CD8+ T cells sorted from blood, collected in a trial of the OX40 agonist ivuxolimab. This clonotype was obtained from an adult with an advanced solid tumor such as melanoma, head and neck, liver or kidney cancer. The CDR3 DNA follows: TGTGCCAGCAGTTTATCCAGGGAGACAACTAATGAAAAACTGTTTTTT. It encodes CASSLSRETTNEKLFF.